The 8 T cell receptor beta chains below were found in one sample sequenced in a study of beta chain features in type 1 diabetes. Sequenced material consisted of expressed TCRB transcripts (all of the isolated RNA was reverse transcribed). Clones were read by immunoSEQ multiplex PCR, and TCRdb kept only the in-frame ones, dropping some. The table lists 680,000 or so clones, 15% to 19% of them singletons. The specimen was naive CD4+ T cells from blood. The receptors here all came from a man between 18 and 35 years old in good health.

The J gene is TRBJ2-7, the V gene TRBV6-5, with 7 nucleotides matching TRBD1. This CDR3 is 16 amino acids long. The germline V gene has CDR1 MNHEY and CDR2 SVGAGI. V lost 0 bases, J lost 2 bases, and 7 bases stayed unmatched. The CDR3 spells CASSYSFLGTAYEQYF. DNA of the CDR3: TGTGCCAGCAGTTACTCGTTTCTGGGGACAGCCTACGAGCAGTACTTC.

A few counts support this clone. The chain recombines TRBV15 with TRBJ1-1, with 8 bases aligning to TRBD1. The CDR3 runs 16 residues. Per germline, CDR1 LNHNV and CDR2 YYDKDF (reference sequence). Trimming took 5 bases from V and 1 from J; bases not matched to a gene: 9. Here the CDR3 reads CATSGASGQENTEAFF. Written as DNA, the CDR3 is TGTGCCACCAGCGGAGCATCGGGACAGGAGAACACTGAAGCTTTCTTT.

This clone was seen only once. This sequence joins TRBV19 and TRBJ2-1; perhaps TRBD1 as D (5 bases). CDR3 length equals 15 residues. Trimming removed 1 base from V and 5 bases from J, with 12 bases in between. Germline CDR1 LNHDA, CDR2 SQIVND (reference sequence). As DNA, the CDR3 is TGTGCCAGTAGTATAGTAAGGGGTAGAAACAATGAGCAGTTCTTC. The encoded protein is CASSIVRGRNNEQFF.

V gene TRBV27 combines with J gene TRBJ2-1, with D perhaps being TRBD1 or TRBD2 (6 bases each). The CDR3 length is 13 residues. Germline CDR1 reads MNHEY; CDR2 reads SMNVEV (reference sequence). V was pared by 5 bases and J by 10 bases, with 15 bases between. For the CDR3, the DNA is TGTGCCAGCAGTCCCGGGGGCCCCGGAGAGCAGTTCTTC. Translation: CASSPGGPGEQFF.

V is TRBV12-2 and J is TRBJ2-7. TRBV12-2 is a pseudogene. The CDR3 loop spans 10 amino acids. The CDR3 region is CASRLDEQYF. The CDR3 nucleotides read TGTGCAAGTCGCTTAGACGAGCAGTACTTC.

CDR3 sequence (DNA): TGTGCCAGCAACCCTTACTCCGATGAGACTGAAGCTTTCTTT. Protein product: CASNPYSDETEAFF. The chain recombines TRBV7-9 with TRBJ1-1; D gene ambiguous. Trimming cost V 7 bases and J 5 bases, with 17 bases left between them. The CDR3 spans 14 residues. CDR1 is SEHNR, CDR2 FQNEAQ, per germline (reference sequence). Combining the CDR3 with reference TRBV7-9 and TRBJ1-1 gives the whole variable domain DTGVSQNPRHKITKRGQNVTFRCDPISEHNRLYWYRQTLGQGPEFLTYFQNEAQLEKSRLLSDRFSAERPKGSFSTLEIQRTEQGDSAMYLCASNPYSDETEAFFGQGTRLTVV.

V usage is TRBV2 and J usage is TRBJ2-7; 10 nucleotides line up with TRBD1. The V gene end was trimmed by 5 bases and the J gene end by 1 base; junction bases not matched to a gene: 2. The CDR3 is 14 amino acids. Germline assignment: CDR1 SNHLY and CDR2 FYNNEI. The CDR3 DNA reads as TGTGCCAGCAGTCCGGGACAGGGGTCCTACGAGCAGTACTTC. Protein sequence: CASSPGQGSYEQYF.

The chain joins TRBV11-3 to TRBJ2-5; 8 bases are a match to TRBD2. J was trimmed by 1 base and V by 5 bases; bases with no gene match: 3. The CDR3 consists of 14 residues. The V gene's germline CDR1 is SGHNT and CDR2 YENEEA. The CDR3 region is CASSTTSGQETQYF. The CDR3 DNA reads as TGTGCCAGCAGCACCACTAGCGGCCAAGAGACCCAGTACTTC. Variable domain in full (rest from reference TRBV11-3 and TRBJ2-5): EAGVVQSPRYKIIEKKQPVAFWCNPISGHNTLYWYLQNLGQGPELLIRYENEEAVDDSQLPKDRFSAERLKGVDSTLKIQPAELGDSAVYLCASSTTSGQETQYFGPGTRLLVL.